This entry is about one T cell receptor beta chain. Its antigen is still unknown. The sample originates from a study of T cell responses to AZD1222 COVID-19 vaccine. Study-wide results and caveats: Sampling that yielded the repertoires occurred only after the peak T cell response. Donors, mostly white British, included more females; clonal diversity was possibly underestimated.

This table comes from immunoSEQ multiplex PCR, and its TCRdb copy is limited to in-frame clones, with some not included. This table holds 120,000 to 150,000 clones, 89% found once. The V segment lost 2 bases and the J segment 0 bases; nucleotides outside the gene matches: 5. The germline V gene has CDR1 SGHTA and CDR2 FQGNSA. The CDR3 consists of 18 residues. The gene calls are TRBV7-2 and TRBJ2-3; 13 bases are a match to TRBD2. Source: peripheral blood, taken on day 0 of AZD1222 vaccination. This TCR came from an adult in good health. CDR3 sequence reads: CASSLLGLAGVSTDTQYF. The CDR3 bases are TGTGCCAGCAGCTTACTAGGACTAGCGGGGGTTAGCACAGATACGCAGTATTTT.